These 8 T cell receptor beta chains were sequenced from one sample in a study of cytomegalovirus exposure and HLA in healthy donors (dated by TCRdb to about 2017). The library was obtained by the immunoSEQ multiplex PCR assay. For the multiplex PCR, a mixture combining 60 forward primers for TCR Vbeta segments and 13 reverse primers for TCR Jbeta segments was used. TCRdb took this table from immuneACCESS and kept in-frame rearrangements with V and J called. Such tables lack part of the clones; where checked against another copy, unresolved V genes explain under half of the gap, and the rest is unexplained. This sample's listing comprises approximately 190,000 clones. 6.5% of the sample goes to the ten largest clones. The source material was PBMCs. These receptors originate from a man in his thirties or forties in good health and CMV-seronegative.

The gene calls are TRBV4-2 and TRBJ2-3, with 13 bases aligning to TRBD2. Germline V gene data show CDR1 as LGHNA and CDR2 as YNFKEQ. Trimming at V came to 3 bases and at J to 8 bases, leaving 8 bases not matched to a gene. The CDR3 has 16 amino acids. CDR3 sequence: CASSQDTSGGVRTQYF. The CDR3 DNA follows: TGTGCCAGCAGCCAGGACACTAGCGGGGGGGTCCGTACGCAGTATTTT.

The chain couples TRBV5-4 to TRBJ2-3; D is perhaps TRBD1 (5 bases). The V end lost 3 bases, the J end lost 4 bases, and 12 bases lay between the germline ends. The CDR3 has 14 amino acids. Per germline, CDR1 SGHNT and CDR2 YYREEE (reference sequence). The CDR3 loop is CASSWVTDSDTQYF. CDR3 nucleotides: TGTGCCAGCAGCTGGGTGACAGACTCAGATACGCAGTATTTT.

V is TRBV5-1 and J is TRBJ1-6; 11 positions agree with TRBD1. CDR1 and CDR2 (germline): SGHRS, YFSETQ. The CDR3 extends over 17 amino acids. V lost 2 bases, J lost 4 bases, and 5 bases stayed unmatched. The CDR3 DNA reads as TGCGCCAGCAGCTTCTCGGACAGGGGGCATTATAATTCACCCCTCCACTTT. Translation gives CASSFSDRGHYNSPLHF.

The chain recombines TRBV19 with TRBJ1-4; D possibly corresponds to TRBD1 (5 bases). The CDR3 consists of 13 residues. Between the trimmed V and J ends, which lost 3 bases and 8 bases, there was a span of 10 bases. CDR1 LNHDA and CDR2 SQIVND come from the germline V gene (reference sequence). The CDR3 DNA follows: TGTGCCAGTAGTATCGGGAGGGGAGAAAAACTGTTTTTT. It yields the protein CASSIGRGEKLFF.

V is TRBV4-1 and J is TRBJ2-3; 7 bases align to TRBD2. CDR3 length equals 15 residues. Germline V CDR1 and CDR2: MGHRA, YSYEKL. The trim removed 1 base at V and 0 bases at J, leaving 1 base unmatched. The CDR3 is CASSQGEGSTDTQYF. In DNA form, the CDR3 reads TGCGCCAGCAGCCAAGGGGAGGGCAGCACAGATACGCAGTATTTT.

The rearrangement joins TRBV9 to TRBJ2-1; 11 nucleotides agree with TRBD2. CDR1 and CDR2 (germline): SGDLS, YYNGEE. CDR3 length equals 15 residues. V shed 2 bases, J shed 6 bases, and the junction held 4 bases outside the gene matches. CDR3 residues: CASSVGLAGRNEQFF. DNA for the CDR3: TGTGCCAGCAGCGTCGGACTAGCGGGCCGCAATGAGCAGTTCTTC.

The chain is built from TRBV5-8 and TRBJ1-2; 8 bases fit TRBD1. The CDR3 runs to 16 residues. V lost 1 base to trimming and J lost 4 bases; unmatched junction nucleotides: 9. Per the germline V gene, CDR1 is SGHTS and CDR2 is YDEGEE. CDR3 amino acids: CASSLFQGANGYGYTF. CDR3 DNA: TGTGCCAGCAGCTTGTTTCAGGGGGCGAACGGCTATGGCTACACCTTC.

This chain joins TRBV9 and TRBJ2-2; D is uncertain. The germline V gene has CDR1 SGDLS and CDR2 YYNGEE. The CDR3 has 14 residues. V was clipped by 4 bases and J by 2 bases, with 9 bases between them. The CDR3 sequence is CASSLSGNTGELFF. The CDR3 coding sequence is TGTGCCAGCAGCCTGTCGGGTAACACCGGGGAGCTGTTTTTT.